A selection of T cell receptor beta chains follows, all from one sample in a study of human T cells and chemical hapten exposure. TCRdb recomputed calls from the RACE reads with MiXCR, one row per CDR3 protein. The sample contains 84,000 or so distinct CDR3 sequences, 10% of which appear only once. The sample in question was whole blood, obtained in connection with sensitization to the hapten diphenylcyclopropenone (DPC). All receptors come from a woman in her 30s with alopecia areata. Some clones in this sample may be carry-over from other donors' samples. CDR3s include the opening cysteine and the closing phenylalanine or tryptophan.

CDR3aa: CASSQGPGQGYEQYF; v_gene: TRBV4-3; j_gene: TRBJ2-7
CDR3aa: CASSRGHAGETQYF; v_gene: TRBV14; j_gene: TRBJ2-5
CDR3aa: CSAKTGLEVYEQYF; v_gene: TRBV20-1; j_gene: TRBJ2-7
CDR3aa: CASSLQTGRGETQYF; v_gene: TRBV6-2/TRBV6-3; j_gene: TRBJ2-5
CDR3aa: CASSYSVGLGGSNEQFF; v_gene: TRBV6-5; j_gene: TRBJ2-1
CDR3aa: CASTYGGGPSSGELFF; v_gene: TRBV2; j_gene: TRBJ2-2
CDR3aa: CASSPGGRDNEQYF; v_gene: TRBV5-1; j_gene: TRBJ2-7
CDR3aa: CASSPEGRGSYSNQPQHF; v_gene: TRBV18; j_gene: TRBJ1-5
CDR3aa: CASSIPRRGYSNQPQHF; v_gene: TRBV2; j_gene: TRBJ1-5
CDR3aa: CAISVASSGDTQYF; v_gene: TRBV10-3; j_gene: TRBJ2-3
CDR3aa: CASSWAAGGAGTQYF; v_gene: TRBV28; j_gene: TRBJ2-5
CDR3aa: CASTTGVAANEQYF; v_gene: TRBV12-3/TRBV12-4; j_gene: TRBJ2-7
CDR3aa: CASSSWGTEKLGSRSGANVLTF; v_gene: TRBV21-1; j_gene: TRBJ2-6
CDR3aa: CASSLRGGGSTDTQYF; v_gene: TRBV7-2; j_gene: TRBJ2-3
CDR3aa: CASSFVGANVPVQYF; v_gene: TRBV28; j_gene: TRBJ2-7
CDR3aa: CASAGGGSADTQYF; v_gene: TRBV12-5; j_gene: TRBJ2-3
CDR3aa: CSARQGNTYNSPLHF; v_gene: TRBV20-1; j_gene: TRBJ1-6
CDR3aa: CASSLAINNEQFF; v_gene: TRBV5-7; j_gene: TRBJ2-1
CDR3aa: CASSVSSGQPQHF; v_gene: TRBV9; j_gene: TRBJ1-5
CDR3aa: CASSYPQGARNQPQHF; v_gene: TRBV6-2/TRBV6-3; j_gene: TRBJ1-5
CDR3aa: CASSRRQDYGYTF; v_gene: TRBV11-2; j_gene: TRBJ1-2
CDR3aa: CASSWGLTGVGTEAFF; v_gene: TRBV5-1; j_gene: TRBJ1-1
CDR3aa: CASSLGDRGLETQYF; v_gene: TRBV12-3/TRBV12-4; j_gene: TRBJ2-5
CDR3aa: CASGQVIRNTGELFF; v_gene: TRBV7-8; j_gene: TRBJ2-2
CDR3aa: CSVDVGARGTEAFF; v_gene: TRBV29-1; j_gene: TRBJ1-1
CDR3aa: CSAGSQRDPTETQYF; v_gene: TRBV20-1; j_gene: TRBJ2-5
CDR3aa: CSAAMGQGYEKLFF; v_gene: TRBV20-1; j_gene: TRBJ1-4
CDR3aa: CASSTRERPQHF; v_gene: TRBV6-6; j_gene: TRBJ1-5